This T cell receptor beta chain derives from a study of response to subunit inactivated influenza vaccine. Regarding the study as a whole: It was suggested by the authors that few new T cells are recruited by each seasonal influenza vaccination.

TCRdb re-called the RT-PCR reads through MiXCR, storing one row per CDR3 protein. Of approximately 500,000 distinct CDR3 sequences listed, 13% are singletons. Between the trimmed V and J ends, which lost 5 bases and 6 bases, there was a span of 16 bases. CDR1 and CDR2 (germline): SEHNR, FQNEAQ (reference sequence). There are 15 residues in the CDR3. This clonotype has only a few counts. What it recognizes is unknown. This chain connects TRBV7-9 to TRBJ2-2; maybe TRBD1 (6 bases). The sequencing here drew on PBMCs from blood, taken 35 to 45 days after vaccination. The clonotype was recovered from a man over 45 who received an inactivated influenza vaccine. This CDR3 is CASSTPQGSPGELFF. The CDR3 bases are TGTGCCAGCAGCACCCCACAGGGATCCCCCGGGGAGCTGTTTTTT. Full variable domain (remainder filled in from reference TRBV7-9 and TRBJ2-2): DTGVSQNPRHKITKRGQNVTFRCDPISEHNRLYWYRQTLGQGPEFLTYFQNEAQLEKSRLLSDRFSAERPKGSFSTLEIQRTEQGDSAMYLCASSTPQGSPGELFFGEGSRLTVL.